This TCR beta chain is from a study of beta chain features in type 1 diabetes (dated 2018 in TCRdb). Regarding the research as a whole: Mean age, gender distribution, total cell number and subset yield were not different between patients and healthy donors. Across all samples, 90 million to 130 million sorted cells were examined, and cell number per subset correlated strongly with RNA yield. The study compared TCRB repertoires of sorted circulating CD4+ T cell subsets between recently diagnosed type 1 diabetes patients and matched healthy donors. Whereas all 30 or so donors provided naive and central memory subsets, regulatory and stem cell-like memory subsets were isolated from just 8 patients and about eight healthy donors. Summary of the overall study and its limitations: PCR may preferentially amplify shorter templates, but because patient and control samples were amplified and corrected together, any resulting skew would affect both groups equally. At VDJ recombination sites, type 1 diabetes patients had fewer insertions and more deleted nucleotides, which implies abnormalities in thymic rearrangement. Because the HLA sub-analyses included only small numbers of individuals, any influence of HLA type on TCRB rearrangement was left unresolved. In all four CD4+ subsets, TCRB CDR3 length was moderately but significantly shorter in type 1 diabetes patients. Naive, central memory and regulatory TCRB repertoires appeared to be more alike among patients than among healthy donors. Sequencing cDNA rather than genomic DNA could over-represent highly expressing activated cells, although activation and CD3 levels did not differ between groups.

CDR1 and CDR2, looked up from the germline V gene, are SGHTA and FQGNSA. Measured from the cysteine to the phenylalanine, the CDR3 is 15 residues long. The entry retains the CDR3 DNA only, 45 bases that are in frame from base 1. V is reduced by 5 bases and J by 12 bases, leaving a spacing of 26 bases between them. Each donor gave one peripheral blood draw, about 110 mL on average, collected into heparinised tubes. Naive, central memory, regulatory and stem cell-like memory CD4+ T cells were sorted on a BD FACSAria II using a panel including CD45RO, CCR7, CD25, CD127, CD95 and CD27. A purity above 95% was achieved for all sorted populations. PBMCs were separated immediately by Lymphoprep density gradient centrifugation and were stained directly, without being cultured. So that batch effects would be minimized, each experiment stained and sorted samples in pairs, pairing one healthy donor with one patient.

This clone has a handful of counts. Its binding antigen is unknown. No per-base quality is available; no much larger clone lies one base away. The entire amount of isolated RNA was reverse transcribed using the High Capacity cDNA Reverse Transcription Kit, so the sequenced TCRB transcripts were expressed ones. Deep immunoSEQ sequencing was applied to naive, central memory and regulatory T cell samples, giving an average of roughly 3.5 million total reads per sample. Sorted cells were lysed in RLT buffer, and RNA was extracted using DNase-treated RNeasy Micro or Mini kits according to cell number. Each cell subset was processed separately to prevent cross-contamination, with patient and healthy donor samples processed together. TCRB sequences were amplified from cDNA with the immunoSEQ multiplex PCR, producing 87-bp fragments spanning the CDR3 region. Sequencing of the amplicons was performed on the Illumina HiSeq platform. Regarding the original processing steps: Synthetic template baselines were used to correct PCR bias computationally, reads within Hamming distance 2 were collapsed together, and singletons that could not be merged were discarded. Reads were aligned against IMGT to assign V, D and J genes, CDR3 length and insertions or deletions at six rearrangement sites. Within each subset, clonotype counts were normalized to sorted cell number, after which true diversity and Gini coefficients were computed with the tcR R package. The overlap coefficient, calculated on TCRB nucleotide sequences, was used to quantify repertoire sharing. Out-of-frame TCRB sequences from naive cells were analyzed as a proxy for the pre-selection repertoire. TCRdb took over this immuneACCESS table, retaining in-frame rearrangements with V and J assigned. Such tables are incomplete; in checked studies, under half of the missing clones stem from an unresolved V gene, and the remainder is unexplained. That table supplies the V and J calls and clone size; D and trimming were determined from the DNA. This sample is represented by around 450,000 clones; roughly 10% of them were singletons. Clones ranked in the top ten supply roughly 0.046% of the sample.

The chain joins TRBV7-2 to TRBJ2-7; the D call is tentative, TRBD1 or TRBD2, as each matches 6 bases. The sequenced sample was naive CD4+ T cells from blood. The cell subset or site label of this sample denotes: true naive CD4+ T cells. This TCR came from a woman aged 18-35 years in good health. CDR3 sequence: CASSRIGGFQDLRYF. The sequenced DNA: TGTGCCAGCAGCCGCATAGGGGGGTTTCAAGATCTACGGTACTTC.